This T cell receptor beta chain was found in a study of blood T cell repertoires in COVID-19. About the study: The origin of the acute and convalescent COVID-19 samples was the United States, Italy and Spain. PBMCs, B-cell-depleted T cells, or T cells provided the cDNA or gDNA that made up the material.

Germline V lookup: CDR1 LGHDT, CDR2 YNNKEL (reference sequence). The V end lost 1 base, the J end lost 9 bases, and 10 bases lay between the germline ends. This CDR3 has 14 amino acids. As handled by the study authors: The authors estimated nucleated cell counts from reference gene primer amplification. The assay was immunoSEQ multiplex PCR, and TCRdb's table has in-frame clones only and misses some. The V and J calls and clone size were taken over from that table, and D and trimming were inferred from the DNA. Among fewer than 100,000 clones listed, roughly 87% were seen once. This TCR was sampled from a woman older than 75 with acute or convalescent COVID-19. Sequenced: peripheral blood. The rearrangement links TRBV3-1 (or the pseudogene TRBV3-2) to TRBJ1-6; D is unclear. Written as DNA, the CDR3 is TGTGCCAGCAGCCAAGGCGGAACTGGTTCACCCCTCCACTTT. The encoded protein is CASSQGGTGSPLHF.